This T cell receptor (beta chain) stems from a study of blood T cell repertoires in COVID-19. About the study: The analysed material was cDNA or gDNA that came from T cells, B-cell-depleted T cells, or PBMCs.

Deletions cut 2 bases from V and 5 bases from J, with 15 bases between. The CDR3 contains 15 residues. Germline assignment: CDR1 MNHEY and CDR2 SVGAGI. Per the authors' pipeline: By means of reference gene primer amplification, nucleated cell counts were estimated. Profiled with immunoSEQ multiplex PCR; TCRdb holds only in-frame clones, not every one. Clone size and the V and J calls come from that table; the DNA yielded D and trimming. The table includes around 250,000 clones, 80% to 85% detected once. The TCR sequence derives from a middle-aged man with active or convalescent COVID-19. This chain links TRBV6-5 with TRBJ2-5; D is perhaps TRBD1 (5 bases). The specimen sequenced was peripheral blood. CDR3 loop: CASSYGQGPKETQYF. CDR3 nucleotides: TGTGCCAGCAGTTACGGGCAGGGCCCCAAGGAGACCCAGTACTTC.